This T cell receptor beta chain is drawn from a study of shared clonotypes between healthy human individuals. Findings and caveats of the study: Enrolling few donors narrowed the genetic and exposure-history diversity that was represented.

Sequencing was performed with immunoSEQ multiplex PCR; in TCRdb, only in-frame clones are kept and a portion is missing. The table lists roughly 1 million clones, 65% to 80% of them singletons. The CDR3 has 16 residues. The germline V gene has CDR1 SEHNR and CDR2 FQNEAQ (reference sequence). Details on this clone: The antigen remains unidentified. With a far larger clone one base away, a read error is the likely cause. The same CDR3 also results from other DNA sequences found in this sample.

The sequence derives from a man in his late teens or twenties in good health. V gene TRBV7-9 combines with J gene TRBJ2-7; 10 positions match TRBD2. Sequenced sample: memory CD4+ T cells sorted from blood. As to subset: CD45RA-negative fraction. Written as DNA, the CDR3 is TGCGCCAGCAGCCGGGGTAGCGGGGGGATCTCCTACGAGCAGTACTTC. It translates to CASSRGSGGISYEQYF.